This entry describes one TCR beta chain. Its antigen is as yet unknown. This specimen belongs to a study of CD8 T cells in ankylosing spondylitis. Each CDR3 protein is one row after TCRdb ran MiXCR on the 5' RACE reads. The table shows some 840,000 distinct CDR3 sequences, with 10% to 15% occurring only once. V lost 3 bases to trimming and J lost 0 bases, with 14 bases between them. The CDR3 covers 16 residues. Germline V gives CDR1 KGHSH, CDR2 LQKENI. General observations from the study: In the blood and synovial fluid of reactive arthritis, some motif variants had been previously reported. Seemingly characteristic of ankylosing spondylitis blood was a TCR beta motif consisting of about 8 highly homologous variants.

The chain joins TRBV18 to TRBJ1-1; D remains ambiguous. This clonotype originated in a male donor with ankylosing spondylitis. The sequencing sample was made of blood, either unsorted or a sorted T cell fraction (not recorded which). The CDR3 reads CASSPLDGGMNTEAFF. The CDR3 DNA follows: TGTGCCAGCTCACCGTTGGACGGCGGGATGAACACTGAAGCTTTCTTT.